A single sample gave rise to the 5 T cell receptor beta chains below, sequenced in a study of blood T cell repertoires in COVID-19. Repertoires were generated with immunoSEQ multiplex PCR, while TCRdb's copy carries only in-frame clones and drops some. Among 200,000 to 250,000 clones listed, 82% were seen once. The sample was PBMCs or T cells enriched from blood (not recorded which). Receptors were obtained from a woman between 55 and 75 years old who had recovered from COVID-19.

This sequence joins TRBV5-1 and TRBJ2-1, with D possibly being TRBD1 (6 bases). Trimming removed 0 bases at V and 7 bases at J, with 14 bases between. The CDR3 covers 15 residues. The germline V gene encodes CDR1 SGHRS and CDR2 YFSETQ. The CDR3 DNA reads as TGCGCCAGCAGCTTGGATACAGGGTGGGGGAATGAGCAGTTCTTC. Its protein is CASSLDTGWGNEQFF. Complete variable domain (other parts from reference TRBV5-1 and TRBJ2-1): KAGVTQTPRYLIKTRGQQVTLSCSPISGHRSVSWYQQTPGQGLQFLFEYFSETQRNKGNFPGRFSGRQFSNSRSEMNVSTLELGDSALYLCASSLDTGWGNEQFFGPGTRLTVL.

The V gene is TRBV18, the J gene TRBJ2-2, with 9 positions matching TRBD1. Per germline, CDR1 KGHSH and CDR2 LQKENI. The V gene end was trimmed by 5 bases and the J gene end by 8 bases; junction bases not matched to a gene: 9. This CDR3 comprises 15 residues. The DNA for the CDR3 is TGTGCCAGCTCAGCCCGGACAGGGGACCAGGGGGAGCTGTTTTTT. Its protein is CASSARTGDQGELFF.

This clone occurred once. The chain joins TRBV10-2 to TRBJ2-7; a possible D gene is TRBD2 (5 bases). Germline V CDR1 and CDR2: WSHSY, SAAADI. The CDR3 runs 14 residues. Trimming pared 0 bases from V and 6 bases from J, leaving 12 bases between. CDR3 nucleotides: TGCGCCAGCAGTGAGTCCAGATCCGAGGGCGAGCAGTACTTC. This encodes CASSESRSEGEQYF.

V is TRBV29-1 and J is TRBJ1-2; D is unresolved. The length of the CDR3 is 11 residues. Germline V gene data show CDR1 as SQVTM and CDR2 as ANQGSEA. V lost 4 bases, J lost 4 bases, and 7 bases lay in between. DNA of the CDR3: TGCAGCGTTGTGACAATCTATGGCTACACCTTC. Its protein product is CSVVTIYGYTF.

The chain links TRBV14 to TRBJ2-1, with a tentative D call TRBD1 (6 bases). The germline V gene encodes CDR1 SGHDN and CDR2 FVKESK. This CDR3 spans 15 amino acids. The germline V and J ends were trimmed by 3 bases and 6 bases, with 15 bases remaining between them. As DNA, the CDR3 is TGTGCCAGCAGCCAGGATCAGGGGATGGCCAATGAGCAGTTCTTC. This sequence encodes CASSQDQGMANEQFF.